The clone carrying this T cell receptor beta chain was seen at least ten times. Its antigen remains unidentified. The data are from a study of human T cells and chemical hapten exposure. Study summary: Scalp application of diphenylcyclopropenone was performed weekly in patients across the entire roughly 26-week study.

Time point here: patch test 3, about 24 weeks after DPC sensitization. Described treatment: therapeutic diphenylcyclopropenone sensitization with weekly scalp DPC. Total RNA was extracted from unfractionated whole blood. TCRdb re-derived calls from the RACE reads in MiXCR, one entry per CDR3 protein. The table includes 50,000 to 70,000 distinct CDR3 sequences, roughly 12% detected once. The CDR3 has 14 amino acids. The germline V and J ends were trimmed by 7 bases and 4 bases, with 17 bases remaining between them. Germline assignment: CDR1 SQVTM and CDR2 ANQGSEA. Study-wide results and limits: DPC sensitization did not alter TCRs above 1 in 1000 frequency. In comparison with controls, expanded TCRs gave rise to a significantly larger number of large CDR3 similarity clusters.

This sample comprised whole blood, obtained in connection with sensitization to the hapten diphenylcyclopropenone (DPC). This clonotype was sampled from a man younger than 40 with alopecia areata. Some clones in this sample may be carry-over from other donors' samples. The chain is built from TRBV29-1 and TRBJ2-1; D might be TRBD2 (7 bases). The CDR3 reads CSAYRGAGYNEQFF. CDR3 sequence (DNA): TGCAGCGCCTATCGGGGGGCGGGGTACAATGAGCAGTTCTTC.